This paragraph reports one T cell receptor (beta chain). What it binds is unknown. One base away lies a much larger clone, so this may be a sequencing read error. This CDR3 is also generated by other DNA sequences in the sample. CD45RO negativity and positive selection for CCR7 defined naive CD8 cells, a population that excluded terminally differentiated effector memory CD45RA+ cells. These data come from a study of shared clonotypes between healthy human individuals. Study as a whole: CD8 memory received one plate per donor, CD8 naive two, CD4 memory three and CD4 naive three.

Sorted-subset replicate PCR reactions were performed with approximately 190 ng DNA, corresponding to roughly 29,000 T cell genomes. Sequencing used immunoSEQ multiplex PCR; TCRdb keeps in-frame clones, though not all of them. The data contain some 800,000 clones, around 93% of them singletons. CDR1 SEHNR and CDR2 FQNEAQ come from the germline V gene (reference sequence). V shed 2 bases and J shed 5 bases, with 7 bases lying between them. This CDR3 region has 13 residues. Notes on the study in general: Researchers found naive subsets generally carried larger estimated richness than memory subsets.

The V and J genes are TRBV7-9 and TRBJ1-5; possible D gene TRBD1, 5 bases. Sequencing was carried out using naive CD8+ T cells sorted from blood. This sequence was found in a man under 40 in good health. The CDR3 DNA sequence: TGTGCCAGCAGCTTACGGGGGGATCAGCCCCAGCATTTT. Amino acid sequence: CASSLRGDQPQHF.